The entry below gives a single TCR beta chain sequence along with its context. Antigen: not known. These data belong to a study of CD4 T cells in relation to SARS-CoV-2 and coronaviruses. Study information: After 10 to 11 days of antigen culture, PBMC TCR beta CDR3s were sequenced. Study results and limitations: Monoreactive clones expanded significantly more to SARS-CoV-2 than crossreactive clones did. In roughly 61% of donors, memory CD4+ clonotypes crossrecognized SARS-CoV-2 and at least one common cold coronavirus spike. The assay detects memory recall responses, not culture-primed primary responses.

Trimming removed 7 bases from V and 5 bases from J, with 20 bases in between. Germline V gene lookup returns CDR1 LNHDA and CDR2 SQIVND (reference sequence). The CDR3 is 15 amino acids. The protocol was immunoSEQ multiplex PCR, while the TCRdb copy is restricted to in-frame clones and leaves out a portion. The sample has some 46,000 clones; roughly four fifths are singletons. The chain carries TRBV19 and TRBJ2-5, with D perhaps TRBD1 or TRBD2 (5 bases each). This clonotype was sampled from an adult with COVID-19. The source material was naive CD4+ T cells from PBMCs, cultured in vitro. Noted subset: naive CD4+ T cells isolated by negative enrichment. DNA for the CDR3: TGTGCCAGTAACCCTTCTGCCGGGACCGGGGAGACCCAGTACTTC. Protein product: CASNPSAGTGETQYF.